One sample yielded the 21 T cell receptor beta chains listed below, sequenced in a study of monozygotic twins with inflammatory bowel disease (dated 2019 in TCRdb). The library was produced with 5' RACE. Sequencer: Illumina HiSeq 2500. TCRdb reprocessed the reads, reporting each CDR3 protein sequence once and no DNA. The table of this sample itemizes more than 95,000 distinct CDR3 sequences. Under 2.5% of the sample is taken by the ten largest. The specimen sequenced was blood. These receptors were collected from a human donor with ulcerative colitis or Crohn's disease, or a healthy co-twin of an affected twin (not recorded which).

CDR3 region: CATSRDKRAGAKTEAFF. The chain links TRBV15 to TRBJ1-1; TCRdb's D gene call, TRBD1, goes unchecked for lack of DNA. Germline values: CDR1 LNHNV, CDR2 YYDKDF (reference sequence). This CDR3 is 17 amino acids long.

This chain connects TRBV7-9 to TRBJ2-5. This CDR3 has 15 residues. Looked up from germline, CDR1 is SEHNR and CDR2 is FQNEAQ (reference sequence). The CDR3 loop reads CASSFTGQMIETQYF.

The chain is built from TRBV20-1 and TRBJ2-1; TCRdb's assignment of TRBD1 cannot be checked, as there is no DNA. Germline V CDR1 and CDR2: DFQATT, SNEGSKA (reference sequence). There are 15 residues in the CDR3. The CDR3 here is CSASEWRGIYNEQFF.

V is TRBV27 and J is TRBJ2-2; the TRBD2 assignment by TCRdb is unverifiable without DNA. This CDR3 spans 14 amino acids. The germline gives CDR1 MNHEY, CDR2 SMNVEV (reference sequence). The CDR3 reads CASSFSPNTGELFF.

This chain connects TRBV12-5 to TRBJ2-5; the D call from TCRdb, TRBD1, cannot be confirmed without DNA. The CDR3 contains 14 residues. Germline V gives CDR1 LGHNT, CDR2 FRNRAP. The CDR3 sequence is CASGLGTVQETQYF. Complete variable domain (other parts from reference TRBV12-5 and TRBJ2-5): DARVTQTPRHKVTEMGQEVTMRCQPILGHNTVFWYRQTMMQGLELLAYFRNRAPLDDSGMPKDRFSAEMPDATLATLKIQPSEPRDSAVYFCASGLGTVQETQYFGPGTRLLVL.

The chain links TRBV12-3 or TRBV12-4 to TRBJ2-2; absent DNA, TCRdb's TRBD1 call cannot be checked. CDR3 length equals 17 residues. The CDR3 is CASSQRYKGHLTGELFF.

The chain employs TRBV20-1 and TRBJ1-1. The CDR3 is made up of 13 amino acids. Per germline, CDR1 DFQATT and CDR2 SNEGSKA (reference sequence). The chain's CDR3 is CSAPTVLNTEAFF.

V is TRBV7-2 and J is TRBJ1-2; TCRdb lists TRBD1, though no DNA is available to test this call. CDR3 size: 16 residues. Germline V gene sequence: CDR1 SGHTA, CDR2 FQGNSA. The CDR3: CASSLSLGQGINGYTF.

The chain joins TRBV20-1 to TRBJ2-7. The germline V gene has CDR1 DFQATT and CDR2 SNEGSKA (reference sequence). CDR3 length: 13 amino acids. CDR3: CSAVRGILLEQYF.

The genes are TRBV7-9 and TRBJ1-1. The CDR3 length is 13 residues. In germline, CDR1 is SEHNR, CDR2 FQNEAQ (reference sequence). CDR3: CASKIPVDTEAFF.

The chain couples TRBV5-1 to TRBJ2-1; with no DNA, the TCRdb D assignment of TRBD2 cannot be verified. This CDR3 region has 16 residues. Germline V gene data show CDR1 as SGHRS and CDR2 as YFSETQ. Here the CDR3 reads CASSLEPRGGFNEQFF.

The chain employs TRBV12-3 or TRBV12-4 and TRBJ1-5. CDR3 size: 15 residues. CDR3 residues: CASTRQGGSNQPQHF.

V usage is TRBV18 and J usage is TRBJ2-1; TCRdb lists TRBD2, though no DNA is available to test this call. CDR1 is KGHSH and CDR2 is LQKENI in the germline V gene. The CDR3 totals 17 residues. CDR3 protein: CASSPGLAGGRYNEQFF.

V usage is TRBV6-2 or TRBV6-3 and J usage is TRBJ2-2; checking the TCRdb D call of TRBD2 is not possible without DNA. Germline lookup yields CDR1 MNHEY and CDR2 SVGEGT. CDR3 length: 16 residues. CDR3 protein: CASSAPGLVIFGELFF.

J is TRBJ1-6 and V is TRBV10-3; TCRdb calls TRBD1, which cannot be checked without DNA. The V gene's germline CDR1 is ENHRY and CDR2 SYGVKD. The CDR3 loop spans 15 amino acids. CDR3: CAISERTGQSSPLHF.

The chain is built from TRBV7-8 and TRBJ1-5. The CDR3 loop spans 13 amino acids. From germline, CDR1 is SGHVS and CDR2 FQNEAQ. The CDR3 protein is CASSPVFSQPQHF.

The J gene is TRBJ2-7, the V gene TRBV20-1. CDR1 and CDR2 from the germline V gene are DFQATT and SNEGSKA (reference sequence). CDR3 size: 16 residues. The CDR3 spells CSASRKISSWVWEQYF.

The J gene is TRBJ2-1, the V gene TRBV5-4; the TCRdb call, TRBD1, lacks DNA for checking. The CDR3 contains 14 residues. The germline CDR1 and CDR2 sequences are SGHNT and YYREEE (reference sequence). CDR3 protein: CASSLVAGADEQFF.

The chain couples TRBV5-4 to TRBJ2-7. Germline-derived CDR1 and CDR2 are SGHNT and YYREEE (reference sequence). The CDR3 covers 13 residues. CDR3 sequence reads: CASSLEQTYEQYF.

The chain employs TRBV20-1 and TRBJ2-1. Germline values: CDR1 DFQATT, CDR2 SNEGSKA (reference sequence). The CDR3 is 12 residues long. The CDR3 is CSAKTTRNEQFF.

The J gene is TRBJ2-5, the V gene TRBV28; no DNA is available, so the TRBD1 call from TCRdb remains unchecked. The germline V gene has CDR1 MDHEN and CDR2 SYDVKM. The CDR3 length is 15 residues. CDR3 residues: CASKKVRVQIETQYF.